These 14 T cell receptor beta chains came from one sample sequenced in a study of CD8 T cells in Susac syndrome. Reverse transcription used roughly 0.45 to 1 ug RNA and random hexamers. TCRdb used MiXCR to reprocess the immunoSEQ multiplex PCR reads, holding one entry per CDR3 protein. The sample records fewer than 150,000 distinct CDR3 sequences, 90% to 95% being singletons. Sequencing used CD8+ T cells from PBMCs. These receptors all stem from a human donor in good health.

This chain connects TRBV4-3 to TRBJ2-3, with a tentative D call TRBD1 (5 bases). V dropped 1 base and J dropped 6 bases, with 14 bases sitting between them. The CDR3 contains 15 residues. Germline V gives CDR1 LGHNA, CDR2 YSLEER. The CDR3, as DNA: TGCGCCAGCAGCCAAGGGGGCGGCGAACTTGATACGCAGTATTTT. Its protein product is CASSQGGGELDTQYF.

The rearrangement links TRBV13 to TRBJ2-1; D tentatively fits TRBD1 or TRBD2 (5 bases each). The CDR3 loop spans 13 amino acids. The ends were cut back, 2 bases at V and 9 bases at J, with 11 bases in the middle. Germline assignment: CDR1 PRHDT and CDR2 FYEKMQ (reference sequence). CDR3 sequence (DNA): TGTGCCAGCAGCTTATCGGGGCTCGCTGAGCAGTTCTTC. Translated: CASSLSGLAEQFF.

V is TRBV7-8 and J is TRBJ2-5; tentatively, D is TRBD1 (6 bases). V gave up 6 bases and J gave up 2 bases, with 16 bases separating them. The length of the CDR3 is 15 residues. CDR1 and CDR2 (germline): SGHVS, FQNEAQ. The CDR3 reads CASSFPQGPQETQYF. DNA for the CDR3: TGTGCCAGCAGTTTTCCCCAGGGGCCACAAGAGACCCAGTACTTC.

This chain links TRBV13 with TRBJ2-3, with a tentative D call TRBD2 (5 bases). Germline V gives CDR1 PRHDT, CDR2 FYEKMQ (reference sequence). This CDR3 has 16 residues. V lost 5 bases and J lost 2, with 17 bases in between. The CDR3 is CASSPHRGVLTDTQYF. CDR3 in DNA: TGTGCCAGCAGCCCCCACCGGGGAGTCCTCACAGATACGCAGTATTTT.

This clonotype was seen once. The chain has TRBV20-1 and TRBJ2-1; D is undetermined. Germline CDR1 reads DFQATT; CDR2 reads SNEGSKA (reference sequence). This CDR3 is built from 15 residues. V was cut by 1 base and J by 3 bases, with 13 bases left in between. The CDR3, as DNA: TGCAGTGCTAGAGGGGCTCCCCTACGCTACAATGAGCAGTTCTTC. This gives the protein CSARGAPLRYNEQFF.

The chain carries TRBV30 and TRBJ1-1; the D gene is possibly TRBD1 (5 bases). Trimming removed 2 bases at V and 0 bases at J, with 13 bases between. Germline V gene lookup returns CDR1 GTSNPN and CDR2 SVGIG (reference sequence). The CDR3 has 15 amino acids. CDR3 region: CAWSRDGPMNTEAFF. The CDR3 DNA follows: TGTGCCTGGAGTCGGGACGGACCCATGAACACTGAAGCTTTCTTT.

The V call is TRBV19, the J call TRBJ1-2, with 11 bases that match TRBD1. Losses at the gene ends were 5 bases for V and 3 bases for J; bases not matched to a gene: 5. The CDR3 is 15 amino acids. CDR1 and CDR2 (germline): LNHDA, SQIVND (reference sequence). Here the CDR3 DNA reads TGTGCCAGTAGTGCGGACAGGGGGCTCGACTATGGCTACACCTTC. Residues: CASSADRGLDYGYTF.

The J gene is TRBJ2-5, the V gene TRBV7-9, with D unresolved. CDR1 is SEHNR and CDR2 is FQNEAQ in the germline V gene (reference sequence). With 5 bases removed from V and 4 bases from J, the gap between germline ends came to 8 bases. The CDR3 runs 12 residues. The CDR3 loop is CASSDDAETQYF. The DNA of the CDR3 is TGTGCCAGCAGCGACGACGCAGAGACCCAGTACTTC.

V is TRBV5-8 and J is TRBJ2-7, with D uncertain. Trimming took 3 bases from V and 7 from J, leaving 8 bases between them. The CDR3 contains 11 residues. The germline V gene encodes CDR1 SGHTS and CDR2 YDEGEE. CDR3: CASSWGREQYF. The CDR3 bases are TGTGCCAGCAGCTGGGGTCGGGAGCAGTACTTC.

This clonotype came up once. The V call is TRBV7-9, the J call TRBJ2-1; 13 bases are shared with TRBD2. The V gene's germline CDR1 is SEHNR and CDR2 FQNEAQ (reference sequence). With 5 bases clipped from V and 2 bases from J, the junction kept 6 bases outside the gene matches. The CDR3 contains 17 residues. The CDR3 here is CASSRTSGRLPYNEQFF. Here the CDR3 DNA reads TGTGCCAGCAGCCGGACTAGCGGGAGACTCCCCTACAATGAGCAGTTCTTC.

The chain recombines TRBV6-5 with TRBJ2-1; 10 positions agree with TRBD2. Germline assignment: CDR1 MNHEY and CDR2 SVGAGI. There are 19 residues in the CDR3. V shed 0 bases, J shed 7 bases, and the junction held 15 bases outside the gene matches. CDR3 DNA: TGTGCCAGCAGTTACTCGGTCGGGGAAACTAGCGGGACCAGGAATGAGCAGTTCTTC. Its protein product is CASSYSVGETSGTRNEQFF.

The V and J genes are TRBV29-1 and TRBJ1-2; D might be TRBD1 (5 bases). There are 12 residues in the CDR3. Per germline, CDR1 SQVTM and CDR2 ANQGSEA. Trimming removed 5 bases at V and 8 bases at J, with 15 bases between. This chain's CDR3 is CSVFHQGSGYTF. CDR3 DNA: TGCAGCGTTTTCCACCAGGGCAGCGGCTACACCTTC.

The chain is built from TRBV7-8 and TRBJ2-2; D is undetermined. V lost 0 bases, J lost 9 bases, and 11 bases lay in between. The CDR3 is 14 amino acids. Germline CDR1 reads SGHVS; CDR2 reads FQNEAQ. The CDR3 coding sequence is TGTGCCAGCAGCTTAGCCTTAGGGTCCCGGGAGCTGTTTTTT. Residues: CASSLALGSRELFF.

The V gene is TRBV30, the J gene TRBJ2-1; 7 bases agree with TRBD2. Germline V gene lookup returns CDR1 GTSNPN and CDR2 SVGIG (reference sequence). This CDR3 spans 14 amino acids. The V gene end was trimmed by 3 bases and the J gene end by 5 bases; junction bases not matched to a gene: 7. Here the CDR3 DNA reads TGTGCCTGGAGCGGCGGGAGAGGGCACAATGAGCAGTTCTTC. Amino acid sequence: CAWSGGRGHNEQFF.